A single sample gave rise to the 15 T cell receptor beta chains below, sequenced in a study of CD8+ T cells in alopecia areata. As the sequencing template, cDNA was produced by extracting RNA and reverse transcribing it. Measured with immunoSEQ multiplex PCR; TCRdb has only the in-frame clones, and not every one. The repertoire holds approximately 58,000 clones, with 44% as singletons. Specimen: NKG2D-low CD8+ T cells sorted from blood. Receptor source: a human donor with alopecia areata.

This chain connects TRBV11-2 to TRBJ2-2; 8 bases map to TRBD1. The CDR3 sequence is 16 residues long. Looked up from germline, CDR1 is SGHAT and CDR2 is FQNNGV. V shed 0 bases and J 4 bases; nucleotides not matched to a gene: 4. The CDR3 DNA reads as TGTGCCAGCAGCTTAGAAGCAGGGGGCCTCACCGGGGAGCTGTTTTTT. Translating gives CASSLEAGGLTGELFF.

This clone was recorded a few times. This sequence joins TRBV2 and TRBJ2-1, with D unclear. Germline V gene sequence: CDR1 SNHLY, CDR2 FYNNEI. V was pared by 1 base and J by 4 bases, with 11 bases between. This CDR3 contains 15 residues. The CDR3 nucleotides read TGTGCCAGCAGTGAAGGGCTAATCCTTTACAATGAGCAGTTCTTC. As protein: CASSEGLILYNEQFF.

The CDR3 nucleotides read TGTGCCAGCAGTTCCGGGACAGGAGTCGTTTTTGGCTACACCTTC. It codes for CASSSGTGVVFGYTF. V usage is TRBV6-5 and J usage is TRBJ1-2, with 8 bases lining up with TRBD1. J lost 7 bases, V lost 4 bases, and 11 bases had no gene match. This CDR3 is built from 15 residues. Germline lookup yields CDR1 MNHEY and CDR2 SVGAGI.

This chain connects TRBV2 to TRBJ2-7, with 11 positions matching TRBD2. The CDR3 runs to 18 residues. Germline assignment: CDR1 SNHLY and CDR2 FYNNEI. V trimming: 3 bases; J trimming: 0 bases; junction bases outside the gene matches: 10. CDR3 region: CASSDTTSGIRSSYEQYF. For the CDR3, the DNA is TGTGCCAGCAGTGATACGACTAGCGGGATACGGAGCTCCTACGAGCAGTACTTC. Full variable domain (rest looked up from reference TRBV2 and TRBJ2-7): EPEVTQTPSHQVTQMGQEVILRCVPISNHLYFYWYRQILGQKVEFLVSFYNNEISEKSEIFDDQFSVERPDGSNFTLKIRSTKLEDSAMYFCASSDTTSGIRSSYEQYFGPGTRLTVT.

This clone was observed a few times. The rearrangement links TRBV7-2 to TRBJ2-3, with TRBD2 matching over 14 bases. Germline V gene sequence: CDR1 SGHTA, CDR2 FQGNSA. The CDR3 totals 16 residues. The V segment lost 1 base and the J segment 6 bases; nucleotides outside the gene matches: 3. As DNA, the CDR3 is TGTGCCAGCAGCTTAGGGACTAGCGGGAGGTTGGATACGCAGTATTTT. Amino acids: CASSLGTSGRLDTQYF.

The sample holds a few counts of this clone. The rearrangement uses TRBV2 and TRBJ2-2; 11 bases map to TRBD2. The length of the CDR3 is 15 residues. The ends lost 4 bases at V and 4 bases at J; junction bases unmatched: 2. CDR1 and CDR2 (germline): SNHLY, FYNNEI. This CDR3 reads CASSALAGGTGELFF. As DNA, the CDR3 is TGTGCCAGCAGTGCGCTAGCGGGGGGCACCGGGGAGCTGTTTTTT.

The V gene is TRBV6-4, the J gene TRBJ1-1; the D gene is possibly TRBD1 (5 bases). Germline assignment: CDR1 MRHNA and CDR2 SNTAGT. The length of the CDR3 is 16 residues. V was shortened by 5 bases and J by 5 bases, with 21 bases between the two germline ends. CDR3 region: CASSQAPGTGLTEAFF. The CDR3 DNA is TGTGCCAGCAGTCAAGCCCCAGGGACCGGATTGACTGAAGCTTTCTTT.

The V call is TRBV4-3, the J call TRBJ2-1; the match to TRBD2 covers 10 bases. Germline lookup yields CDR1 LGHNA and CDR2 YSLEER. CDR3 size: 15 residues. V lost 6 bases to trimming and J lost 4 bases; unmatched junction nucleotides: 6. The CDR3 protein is CASSSGLAAYNEQFF. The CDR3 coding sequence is TGCGCCAGCAGTTCCGGACTAGCGGCATACAATGAGCAGTTCTTC.

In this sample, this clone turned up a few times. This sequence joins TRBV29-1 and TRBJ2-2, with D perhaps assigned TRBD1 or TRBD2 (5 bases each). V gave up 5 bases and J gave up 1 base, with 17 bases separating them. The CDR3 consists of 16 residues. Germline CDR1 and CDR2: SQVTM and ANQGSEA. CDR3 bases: TGCAGCGTTTCGGGGACCGGGGACCGGAACACCGGGGAGCTGTTTTTT. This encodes CSVSGTGDRNTGELFF.

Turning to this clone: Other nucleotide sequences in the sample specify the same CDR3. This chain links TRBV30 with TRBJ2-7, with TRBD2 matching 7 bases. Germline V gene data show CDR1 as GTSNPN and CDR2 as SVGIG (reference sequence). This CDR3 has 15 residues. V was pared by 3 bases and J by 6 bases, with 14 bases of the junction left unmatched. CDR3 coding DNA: TGTGCCTGGAGGTCCCCTGGGCGGGAGTACTCCGAGCAGTACTTC. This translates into CAWRSPGREYSEQYF.

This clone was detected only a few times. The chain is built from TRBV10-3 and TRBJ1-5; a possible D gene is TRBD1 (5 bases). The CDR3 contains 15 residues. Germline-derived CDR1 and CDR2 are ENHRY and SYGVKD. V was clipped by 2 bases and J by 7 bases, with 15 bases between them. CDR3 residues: CAISEGRQHTQPQHF. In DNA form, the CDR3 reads TGTGCCATCAGTGAGGGGCGACAGCATACGCAGCCCCAGCATTTT.

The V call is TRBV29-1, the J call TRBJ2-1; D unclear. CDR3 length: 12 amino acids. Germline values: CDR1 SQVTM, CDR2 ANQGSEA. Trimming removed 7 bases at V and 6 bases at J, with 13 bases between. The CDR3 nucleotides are TGCAGCGCTTTGACCGCGATCAATGAGCAGTTCTTC. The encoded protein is CSALTAINEQFF.

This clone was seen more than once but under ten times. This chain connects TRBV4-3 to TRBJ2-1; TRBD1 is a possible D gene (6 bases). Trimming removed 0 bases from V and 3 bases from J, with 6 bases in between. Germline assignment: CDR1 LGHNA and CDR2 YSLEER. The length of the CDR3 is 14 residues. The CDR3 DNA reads TGCGCCAGCAGCCAAGAGGACAGCTACAATGAGCAGTTCTTC. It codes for CASSQEDSYNEQFF.

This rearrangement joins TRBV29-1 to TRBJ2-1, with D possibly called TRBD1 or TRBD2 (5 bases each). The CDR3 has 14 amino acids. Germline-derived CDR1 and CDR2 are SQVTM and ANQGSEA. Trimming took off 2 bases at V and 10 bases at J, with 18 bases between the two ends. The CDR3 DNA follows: TGCAGCGTTGAATCCGCGACGGGACCTATCGAGCAGTTCTTC. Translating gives CSVESATGPIEQFF.

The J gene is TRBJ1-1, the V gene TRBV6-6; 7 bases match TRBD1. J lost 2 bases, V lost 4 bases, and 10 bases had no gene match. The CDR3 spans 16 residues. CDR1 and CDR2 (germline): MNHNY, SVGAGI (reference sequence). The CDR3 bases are TGTGCCAGCAGTTTAGCGTTTCAGGGGGGCAACACTGAAGCTTTCTTT. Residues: CASSLAFQGGNTEAFF.